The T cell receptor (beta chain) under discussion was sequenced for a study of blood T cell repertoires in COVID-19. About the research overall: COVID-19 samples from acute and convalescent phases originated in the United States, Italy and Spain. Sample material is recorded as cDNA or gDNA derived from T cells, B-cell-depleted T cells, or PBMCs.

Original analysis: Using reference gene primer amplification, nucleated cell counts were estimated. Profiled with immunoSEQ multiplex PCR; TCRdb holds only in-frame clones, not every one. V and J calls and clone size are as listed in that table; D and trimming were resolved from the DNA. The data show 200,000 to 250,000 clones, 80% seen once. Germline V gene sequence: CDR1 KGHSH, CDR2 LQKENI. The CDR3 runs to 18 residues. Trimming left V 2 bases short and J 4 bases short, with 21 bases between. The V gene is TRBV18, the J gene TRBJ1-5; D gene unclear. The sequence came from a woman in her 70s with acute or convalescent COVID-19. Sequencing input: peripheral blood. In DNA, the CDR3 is TGTGCCAGCTCACCATATACCCCTCAAGGAGGTCAAAATCAGCCCCAGCATTTT. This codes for CASSPYTPQGGQNQPQHF.